Here is one TCR beta chain with its context. Its antigen is currently not known. No clone much larger than this one lies a single base away; base qualities are absent. These data belong to a study of blood T cell repertoires in COVID-19 (dated by TCRdb to about 2020). For context, the study as a whole: The collaborator samples originated in the United States, Italy and Spain and spanned the acute and convalescent phases of COVID-19. The dataset comprised deeply sampled blood TCRbeta repertoires from subjects exposed to, actively infected with, or recovered from COVID-19. Where HLA class I and class II types were available, the types were taken from metadata supplied by the sample provider, not from assay-based typing. The material from the prospective study consisted of cDNA or gDNA derived from T cells, B-cell-depleted T cells, or PBMCs. The samples were drawn from the first 160 participants of the ongoing ImmuneRACE study and from roughly 1,300 subjects provided by 6 global collaborators. Sample metadata almost always included a de-identified subject ID, COVID-19 status, age in years and sex. A freely available public database, intended as a resource for researchers studying the immune response to SARS-CoV-2, is where the repertoires were released. The full study reports these points: The quantity of clinical and demographic metadata differed by source and by participant and was supplied without curation.

Whole blood was collected in K2EDTA tubes by collaborating institutions according to the institutions' own protocols. For TCRbeta analysis, collaborator samples were shipped as frozen whole blood, as isolated PBMCs, or as DNA extracted from either sample type. The immunoSEQ Assay, a bias-controlled multiplex PCR, was used to amplify TCRbeta CDR3 regions from genomic DNA. On the authors' methods: Within the assay, amplification of reference gene primers was used to estimate how many nucleated cells each sample contained. To quantify the absolute abundance of each unique TCRbeta CDR3 rearrangement, sequence reads were collapsed and filtered. For each sample, productive Simpson clonality was calculated by taking the square root of Simpson's diversity index across productive rearrangements. This is the immuneACCESS table as TCRdb keeps it, with only in-frame sequences that have V and J called. A part of the clones is gone; compared with another copy, unresolved V genes explain less than half, and the rest is unexplained. The V and J calls and clone size come from that table; D and trimming were worked out from the DNA. The sample table holds under 110,000 clones, of which roughly nine tenths were seen once. Roughly 17% of the sample is taken by the ten largest.

CDR1 and CDR2, looked up from the germline V gene (reference sequence), are SEHNR and FQNEAQ. Germline trimming amounts to 3 bases on V and 5 bases on J, with 3 as the count of junction bases outside the gene matches. From cysteine to phenylalanine, the CDR3 is 15 amino acids long. Of all the DNA, just the CDR3 is kept, 45 bases in frame from base 1. The chain is encoded by TRBV7-9 joined to TRBJ1-4; TRBD1 matches 10 bases in the middle. The clonotype originates from a man aged 45-60 years with acute or convalescent COVID-19. Specimen: peripheral blood. The sequence in DNA is TGTGCCAGCAGCTTTCCGGGACAGGGGAATGAAAAACTGTTTTTT. Its protein is CASSFPGQGNEKLFF.